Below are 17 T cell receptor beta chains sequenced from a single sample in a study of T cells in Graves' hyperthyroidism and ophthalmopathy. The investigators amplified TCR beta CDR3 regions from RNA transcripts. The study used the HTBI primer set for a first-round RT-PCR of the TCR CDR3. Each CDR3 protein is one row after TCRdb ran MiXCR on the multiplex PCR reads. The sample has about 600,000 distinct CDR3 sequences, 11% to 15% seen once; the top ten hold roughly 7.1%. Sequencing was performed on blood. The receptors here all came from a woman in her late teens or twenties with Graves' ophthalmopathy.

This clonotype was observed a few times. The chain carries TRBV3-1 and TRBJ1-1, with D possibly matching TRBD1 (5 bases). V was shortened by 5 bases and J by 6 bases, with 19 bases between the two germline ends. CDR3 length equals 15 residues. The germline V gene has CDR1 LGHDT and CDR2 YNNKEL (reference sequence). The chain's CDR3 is CASSVNGGPAAEAFF. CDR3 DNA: TGTGCCAGCAGCGTGAATGGGGGACCCGCGGCTGAAGCTTTCTTT.

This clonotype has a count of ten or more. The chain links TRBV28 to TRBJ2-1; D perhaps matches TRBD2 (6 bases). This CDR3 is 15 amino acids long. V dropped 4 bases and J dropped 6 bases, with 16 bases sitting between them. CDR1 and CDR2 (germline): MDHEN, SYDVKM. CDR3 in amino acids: CASSSASARANEQFF. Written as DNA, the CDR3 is TGTGCCAGCAGTTCGGCTAGCGCCCGAGCCAATGAGCAGTTCTTC. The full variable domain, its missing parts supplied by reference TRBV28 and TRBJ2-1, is DVKVTQSSRYLVKRTGEKVFLECVQDMDHENMFWYRQDPGLGLRLIYFSYDVKMKEKGDIPEGYSVSREKKERFSLILESASTNQTSMYLCASSSASARANEQFFGPGTRLTVL.

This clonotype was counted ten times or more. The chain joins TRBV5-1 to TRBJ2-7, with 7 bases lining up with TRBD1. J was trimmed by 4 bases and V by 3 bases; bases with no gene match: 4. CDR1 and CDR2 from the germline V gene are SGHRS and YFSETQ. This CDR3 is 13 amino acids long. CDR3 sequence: CASSSTGRYEQYF. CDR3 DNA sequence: TGCGCCAGCAGCTCGACAGGGAGATACGAGCAGTACTTC.

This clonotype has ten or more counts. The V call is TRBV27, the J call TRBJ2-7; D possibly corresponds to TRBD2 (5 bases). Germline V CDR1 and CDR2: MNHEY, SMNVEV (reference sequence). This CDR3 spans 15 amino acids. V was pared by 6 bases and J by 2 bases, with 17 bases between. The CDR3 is CASSLSGRSTYEQYF. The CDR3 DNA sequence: TGTGCCAGCAGCCTAAGCGGACGGAGTACCTACGAGCAGTACTTC.

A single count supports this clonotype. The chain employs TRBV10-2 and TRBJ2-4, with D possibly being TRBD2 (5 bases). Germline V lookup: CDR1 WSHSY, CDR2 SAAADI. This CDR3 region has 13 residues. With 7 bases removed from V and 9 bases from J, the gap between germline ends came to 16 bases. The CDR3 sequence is CASKTMGEAIQYF. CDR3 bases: TGCGCCAGCAAGACTATGGGAGAAGCCATTCAGTACTTC.

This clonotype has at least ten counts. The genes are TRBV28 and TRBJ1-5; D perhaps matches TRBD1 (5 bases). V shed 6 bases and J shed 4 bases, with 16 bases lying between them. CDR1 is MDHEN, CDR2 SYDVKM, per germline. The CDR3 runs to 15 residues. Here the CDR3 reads CASSRPPQGNQPQHF. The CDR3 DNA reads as TGTGCCAGCAGCCGACCACCCCAGGGAAATCAGCCCCAGCATTTT.

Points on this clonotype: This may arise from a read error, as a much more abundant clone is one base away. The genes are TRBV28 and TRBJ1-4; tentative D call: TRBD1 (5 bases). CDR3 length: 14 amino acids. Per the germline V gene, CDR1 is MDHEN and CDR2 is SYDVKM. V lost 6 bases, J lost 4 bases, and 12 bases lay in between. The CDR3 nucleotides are TGTGCCAGCAGCATTGGGGCGGATAATGAAAAACTGTTTTTT. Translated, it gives CASSIGADNEKLFF.

CDR3 protein: CASSYDSAGDNEQFF. CDR3 bases: TGTGCCAGCAGTTACGACAGTGCCGGCGACAATGAGCAGTTCTTC. This chain joins TRBV6-5 and TRBJ2-1; a weak D match, TRBD1 (5 bases). The CDR3 runs 15 residues. The germline V gene encodes CDR1 MNHEY and CDR2 SVGAGI. Between the trimmed V and J ends, which lost 2 bases and 5 bases, there was a span of 13 bases.

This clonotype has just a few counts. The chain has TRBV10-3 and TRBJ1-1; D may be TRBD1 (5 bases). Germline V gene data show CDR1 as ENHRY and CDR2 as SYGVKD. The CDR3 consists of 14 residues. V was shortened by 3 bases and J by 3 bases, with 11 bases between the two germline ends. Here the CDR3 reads CAISERGSDTEAFF. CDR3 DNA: TGTGCCATCAGTGAAAGGGGCTCGGACACTGAAGCTTTCTTT.

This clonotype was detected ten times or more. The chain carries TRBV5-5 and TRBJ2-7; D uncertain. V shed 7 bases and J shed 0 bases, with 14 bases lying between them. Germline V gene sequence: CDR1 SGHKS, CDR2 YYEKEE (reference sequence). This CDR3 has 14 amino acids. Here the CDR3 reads CASGPMLSSYEQYF. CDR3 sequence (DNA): TGTGCCAGCGGCCCCATGCTTAGCTCCTACGAGCAGTACTTC.

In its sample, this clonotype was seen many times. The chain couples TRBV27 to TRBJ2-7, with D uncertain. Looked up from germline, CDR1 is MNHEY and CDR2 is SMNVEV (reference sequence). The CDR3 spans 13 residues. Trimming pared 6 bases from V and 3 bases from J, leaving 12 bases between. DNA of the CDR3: TGTGCCAGCAGAAGTTGGTCGGACTACGAGCAGTACTTC. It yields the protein CASRSWSDYEQYF.

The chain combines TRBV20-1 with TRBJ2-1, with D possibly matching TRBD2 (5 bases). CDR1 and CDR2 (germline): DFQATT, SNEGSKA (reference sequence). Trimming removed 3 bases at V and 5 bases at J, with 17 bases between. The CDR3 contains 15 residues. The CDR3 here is CSARDPREMHNEQFF. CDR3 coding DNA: TGCAGTGCTAGGGATCCCCGGGAAATGCACAATGAGCAGTTCTTC.

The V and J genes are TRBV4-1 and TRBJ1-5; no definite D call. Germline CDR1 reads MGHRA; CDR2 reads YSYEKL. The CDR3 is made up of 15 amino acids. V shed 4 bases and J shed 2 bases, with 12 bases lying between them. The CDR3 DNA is TGCGCCAGCAGCCCCTTTTCGCGGGGCAATCAGCCCCAGCATTTT. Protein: CASSPFSRGNQPQHF.

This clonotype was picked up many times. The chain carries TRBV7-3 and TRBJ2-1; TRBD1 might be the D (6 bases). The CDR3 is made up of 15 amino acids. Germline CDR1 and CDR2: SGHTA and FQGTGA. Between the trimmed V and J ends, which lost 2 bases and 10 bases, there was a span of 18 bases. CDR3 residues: CASSLGSYGQSEQFF. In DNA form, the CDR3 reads TGTGCCAGCAGCTTAGGTTCGTATGGACAGTCCGAGCAGTTCTTC.

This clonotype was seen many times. Here the CDR3 reads CASRRTGNSPLHF. The DNA of the CDR3 is TGCGCCAGCAGACGGACAGGGAACTCACCCCTCCACTTT. The V call is TRBV5-1, the J call TRBJ1-6, with 8 bases fitting TRBD1. CDR1 is SGHRS, CDR2 YFSETQ, per germline. With 5 bases clipped from V and 10 bases from J, the junction kept 5 bases outside the gene matches. The CDR3 covers 13 residues.

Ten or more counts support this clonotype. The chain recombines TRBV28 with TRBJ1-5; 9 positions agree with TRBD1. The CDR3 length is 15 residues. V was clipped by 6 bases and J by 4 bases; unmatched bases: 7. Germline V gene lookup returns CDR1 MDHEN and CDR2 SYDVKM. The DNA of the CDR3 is TGTGCCAGCAGGGACAGGGGCTTACTAAATCAGCCCCAGCATTTT. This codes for CASRDRGLLNQPQHF.

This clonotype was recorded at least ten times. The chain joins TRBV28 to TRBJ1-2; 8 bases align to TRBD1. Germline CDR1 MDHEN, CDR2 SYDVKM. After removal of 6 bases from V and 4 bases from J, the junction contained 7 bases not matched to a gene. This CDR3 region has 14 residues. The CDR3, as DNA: TGTGCCAGCAGCCCGGGAGACAGGGGCTATGGCTACACCTTC. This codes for CASSPGDRGYGYTF.